Sequencing of this TCR beta chain was carried out in a study of OX40 agonist ivuxolimab in advanced cancers. This table comes from immunoSEQ multiplex PCR, and its TCRdb copy is limited to in-frame clones, with some not included. Among 99,000 or so clones listed, over 75% were seen once. About this clone: Its antigen is unidentified.

Germline V gives CDR1 MDHEN, CDR2 SYDVKM. The length of the CDR3 is 14 residues. V dropped 5 bases and J dropped 4; count of bases not matched to a gene: 4. Overall study results and limits: It was not determined which antigens were specifically recognized by the peripheral T cells that had undergone clonal expansion.

The V call is TRBV28, the J call TRBJ2-1; 8 nucleotides line up with TRBD2. This TCR derives from an adult with an advanced solid tumor such as melanoma, head and neck, liver or kidney cancer. Sequencing was performed on CD4+ or CD8+ T cells sorted from blood, taken in a trial of the OX40 agonist ivuxolimab. The CDR3 here is CASSPGGRYNEQFF. For the CDR3, the DNA is TGTGCCAGCAGTCCGGGCGGGAGGTACAATGAGCAGTTCTTC.